These 3 T cell receptor beta chains came from one sample sequenced in a study of coeliac disease. The repertoire was sequenced with immunoSEQ multiplex PCR; TCRdb's copy has only in-frame clones and lacks some. There are some 3,300 clones in the sample; over 60% occur only once, and 20% lies in the top ten. Sequences were obtained from lymphocytes from the gut lamina propria. These TCRs come from an elderly man without celiac disease.

This clone was recorded only once. V gene TRBV2 combines with J gene TRBJ1-5, with D unclear. CDR3 length: 14 residues. Germline V gives CDR1 SNHLY, CDR2 FYNNEI. V was trimmed by 6 bases and J by 3 bases, leaving 12 bases between them. This CDR3 reads CASRGGGVNQPQHF. The CDR3 region has the DNA TGTGCCAGCAGGGGTGGAGGAGTCAATCAGCCCCAGCATTTT.

The genes are TRBV19 and TRBJ2-7, with a possible D match to TRBD1 (5 bases). Trimming shortened V by 3 bases and J by 1 base, and 16 bases separated the two germline ends. The CDR3 length is 16 residues. CDR1 and CDR2 from the germline V gene are LNHDA and SQIVND (reference sequence). DNA of the CDR3: TGTGCCAGTAGTATCGGTGGTCTCCAGGGATCCTACGAGCAGTACTTC. Translating it yields CASSIGGLQGSYEQYF. Based on the CDR3 plus reference TRBV19 and TRBJ2-7, the full variable domain is DGGITQSPKYLFRKEGQNVTLSCEQNLNHDAMYWYRQDPGQGLRLIYYSQIVNDFQKGDIAEGYSVSREKKESFPLTVTSAQKNPTAFYLCASSIGGLQGSYEQYFGPGTRLTVT.

The CDR3 nucleotides are TGTGCCAGCAGCGTAGGGGGGGGCCCCGAGCAGTTCTTC. As protein: CASSVGGGPEQFF. The V and J genes are TRBV9 and TRBJ2-1; TRBD2 might be the D (7 bases). V gave up 0 bases and J gave up 10 bases, with 11 bases separating them. From germline, CDR1 is SGDLS and CDR2 YYNGEE. This CDR3 contains 13 residues.